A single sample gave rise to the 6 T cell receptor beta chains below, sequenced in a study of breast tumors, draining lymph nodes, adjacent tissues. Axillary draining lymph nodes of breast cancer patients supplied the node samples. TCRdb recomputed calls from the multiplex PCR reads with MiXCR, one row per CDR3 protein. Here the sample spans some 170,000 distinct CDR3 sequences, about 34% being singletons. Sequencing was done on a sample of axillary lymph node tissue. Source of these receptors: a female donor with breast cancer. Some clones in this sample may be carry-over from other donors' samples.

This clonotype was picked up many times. The CDR3 protein is CSARDFGLAGPPGDTQYF. The DNA of the CDR3 is TGCAGTGCTAGAGATTTTGGACTAGCGGGACCCCCGGGAGATACGCAGTATTTT. The rearrangement links TRBV20-1 to TRBJ2-3; 12 positions match TRBD2. V lost 0 bases to trimming and J lost 5 bases; unmatched junction nucleotides: 12. Per germline, CDR1 DFQATT and CDR2 SNEGSKA (reference sequence). CDR3 size: 18 residues.

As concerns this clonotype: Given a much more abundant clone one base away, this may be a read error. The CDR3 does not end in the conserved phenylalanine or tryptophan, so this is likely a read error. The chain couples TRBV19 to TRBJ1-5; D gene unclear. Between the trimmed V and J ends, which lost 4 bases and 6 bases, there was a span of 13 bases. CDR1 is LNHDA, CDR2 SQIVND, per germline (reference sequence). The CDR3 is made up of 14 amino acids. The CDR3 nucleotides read TGTGCCAGTAGTAGGCTTTGGGGTAGTCAGCCCCAGCATTCT. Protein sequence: CASSRLWGSQPQHS.

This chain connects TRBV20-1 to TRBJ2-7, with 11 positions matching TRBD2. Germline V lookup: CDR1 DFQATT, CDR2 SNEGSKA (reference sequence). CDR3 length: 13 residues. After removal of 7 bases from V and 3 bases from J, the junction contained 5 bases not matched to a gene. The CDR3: CSEGTSGHYEQYF. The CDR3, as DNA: TGCAGTGAAGGGACTAGCGGCCACTACGAGCAGTACTTC.

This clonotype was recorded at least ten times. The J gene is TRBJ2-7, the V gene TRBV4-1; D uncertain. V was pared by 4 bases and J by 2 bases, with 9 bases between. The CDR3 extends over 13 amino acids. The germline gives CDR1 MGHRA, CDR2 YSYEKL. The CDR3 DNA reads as TGCGCCAGCAGCCCGGCCCTTACCTACGAGCAGTACTTC. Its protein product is CASSPALTYEQYF.

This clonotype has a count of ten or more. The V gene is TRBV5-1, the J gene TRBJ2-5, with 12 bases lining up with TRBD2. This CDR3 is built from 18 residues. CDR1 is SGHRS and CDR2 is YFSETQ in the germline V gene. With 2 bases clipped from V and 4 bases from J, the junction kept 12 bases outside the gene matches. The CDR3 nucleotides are TGCGCCAGCAGCTTCCCCCTTTCGGGGACTAGCGGGTCAGAGACCCAGTACTTC. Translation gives CASSFPLSGTSGSETQYF.

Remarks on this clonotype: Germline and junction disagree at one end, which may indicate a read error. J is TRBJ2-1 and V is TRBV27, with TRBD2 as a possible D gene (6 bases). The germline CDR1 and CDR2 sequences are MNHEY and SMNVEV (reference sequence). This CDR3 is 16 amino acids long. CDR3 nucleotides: TGTGCCAGCAGTAAATACGCCGGGAGCTCCTACAATGAGCAGCTCTTC. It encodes CASSKYAGSSYNEQLF.